A single sample gave rise to the 30 T cell receptor beta chains below, sequenced in a study of blood T cell repertoires in COVID-19. Sequencing used immunoSEQ multiplex PCR; TCRdb keeps in-frame clones, though not all of them. The data contain some 340,000 clones, 85% of them singletons. Specimen: peripheral blood. Receptors originate from a woman aged 18-30 years with acute or convalescent COVID-19.

The CDR3 loop reads CASRLGGAPTDTQYF. The CDR3 DNA sequence: TGTGCCAGCAGGTTGGGCGGGGCCCCCACAGATACGCAGTATTTT. V is TRBV27 and J is TRBJ2-3; possible D gene TRBD2, 6 bases. Germline-derived CDR1 and CDR2 are MNHEY and SMNVEV (reference sequence). V gave up 6 bases and J gave up 2 bases, with 15 bases separating them. CDR3 length: 15 residues.

The chain couples TRBV9 to TRBJ2-3, with 10 bases fitting TRBD2. Per germline, CDR1 SGDLS and CDR2 YYNGEE. V was pared by 3 bases and J by 3 bases, with 10 bases of the junction left unmatched. The CDR3 runs 17 residues. As DNA, the CDR3 is TGTGCCAGCAGCGAGCCTCTAGCGGGAGAAAGGACAGATACGCAGTATTTT. This sequence encodes CASSEPLAGERTDTQYF.

In DNA, the CDR3 is TGTGCCAGCAGTAGGGACTTTAATCAGCCCCAGCATTTT. Translating it yields CASSRDFNQPQHF. The rearrangement links TRBV6-5 to TRBJ1-5; D is possibly TRBD1 (5 bases). V lost 5 bases and J lost 4, with 9 bases in between. The CDR3 runs 13 residues. CDR1 is MNHEY and CDR2 is SVGAGI in the germline V gene.

V and J are TRBV5-6 and TRBJ2-7; 9 bases are a match to TRBD1. The CDR3 totals 16 residues. V was clipped by 4 bases and J by 5 bases; unmatched bases: 13. Germline CDR1 and CDR2: SGHDT and YYEEEE. CDR3 in amino acids: CASSPPPGQGVDEQYF. CDR3 bases: TGTGCCAGCAGCCCACCTCCGGGACAGGGTGTTGACGAGCAGTACTTC.

In this sample, this clone turned up once. The CDR3 DNA reads TGTGCCAGCTCAGCCACAGGGGGCGCGGATTTGGGTTATGGCTACACCTTC. Its translation is CASSATGGADLGYGYTF. This sequence joins TRBV18 and TRBJ1-2, with TRBD1 matching 9 bases. CDR1 and CDR2 (germline): KGHSH, LQKENI. This CDR3 region has 17 residues. J was trimmed by 5 bases and V by 5 bases; bases with no gene match: 15. The variable domain in full, completed from reference TRBV18 and TRBJ1-2, reads NAGVMQNPRHLVRRRGQEARLRCSPMKGHSHVYWYRQLPEEGLKFMVYLQKENIIDESGMPKERFSAEFPKEGPSILRIQQVVRGDSAAYFCASSATGGADLGYGYTFGSGTRLTVV.

The rearrangement uses TRBV13 and TRBJ2-2; D remains ambiguous. V lost 0 bases and J 6 bases, leaving 8 bases between the germline ends. The length of the CDR3 is 14 residues. Germline lookup yields CDR1 PRHDT and CDR2 FYEKMQ (reference sequence). CDR3 sequence: CASSLGRRAGELFF. CDR3 in DNA: TGTGCCAGCAGCTTAGGTCGCCGGGCCGGGGAGCTGTTTTTT.

In this sample, this clone turned up once. The rearrangement links TRBV28 to TRBJ2-2, with 9 bases matching TRBD1. The CDR3 has 15 amino acids. The germline V gene encodes CDR1 MDHEN and CDR2 SYDVKM. V shed 6 bases and J 5 bases; nucleotides not matched to a gene: 7. The CDR3 spells CASSNNRGRTGELFF. Written as DNA, the CDR3 is TGTGCCAGCAGCAATAACAGGGGGCGAACCGGGGAGCTGTTTTTT.

The rearrangement joins TRBV6-5 to TRBJ2-5; 7 bases match TRBD1. The CDR3 extends over 14 amino acids. Looked up from germline, CDR1 is MNHEY and CDR2 is SVGAGI. J gave up 5 bases and V 5 bases, and 8 bases lay outside the gene matches. CDR3 loop: CASSKTGDMETQYF. In nucleotides, the CDR3 is TGTGCCAGCAGTAAAACAGGGGATATGGAGACCCAGTACTTC.

The V and J genes are TRBV9 and TRBJ1-4; 9 bases are a match to TRBD1. The CDR3 covers 15 residues. From germline, CDR1 is SGDLS and CDR2 YYNGEE. After removal of 3 bases from V and 8 bases from J, the junction contained 8 bases not matched to a gene. The CDR3 is CASSAGQGGGEKLFF. The CDR3 region has the DNA TGTGCCAGCAGCGCGGGACAGGGCGGTGGAGAAAAACTGTTTTTT. The variable domain in full, completed from reference TRBV9 and TRBJ1-4, reads DSGVTQTPKHLITATGQRVTLRCSPRSGDLSVYWYQQSLDQGLQFLIQYYNGEERAKGNILERFSAQQFPDLHSELNLSSLELGDSALYFCASSAGQGGGEKLFFGSGTQLSVL.

V gene TRBV7-6 combines with J gene TRBJ2-7; 10 bases are a match to TRBD2. This CDR3 has 14 residues. Trimming took 0 bases from V and 6 from J; bases not matched to a gene: 2. The germline V gene has CDR1 SGHVS and CDR2 FNYEAQ. For the CDR3, the DNA is TGTGCCAGCAGCTTAGCAAGCGGGGGGGCCGAGCAGTACTTC. Protein sequence: CASSLASGGAEQYF. Variable domain in full (rest from reference TRBV7-6 and TRBJ2-7): GAGVSQSPRYKVTKRGQDVALRCDPISGHVSLYWYRQALGQGPEFLTYFNYEAQQDKSGLPNDRFSAERPEGSISTLTIQRTEQRDSAMYRCASSLASGGAEQYFGPGTRLTVT.

This clone was counted once. This sequence joins TRBV6-5 and TRBJ2-7, with D tentatively TRBD1 (6 bases). Per the germline V gene, CDR1 is MNHEY and CDR2 is SVGAGI. The CDR3 runs 13 residues. Deletions cut 7 bases from V and 2 bases from J, with 12 bases between. Here the CDR3 reads CASTWDIAYEQYF. In DNA, the CDR3 is TGTGCCAGCACCTGGGACATCGCCTACGAGCAGTACTTC.

This clone came up a few times. This rearrangement joins TRBV5-4 to TRBJ1-5; the D is unclear. CDR1 is SGHNT and CDR2 is YYREEE in the germline V gene (reference sequence). CDR3 length equals 13 residues. V was cut by 0 bases and J by 12 bases, with 13 bases left in between. The CDR3 DNA reads as TGTGCCAGCAGCTTGGACCAGGCCCGGGACCAGCATTTT. Encoded protein: CASSLDQARDQHF.

The chain links TRBV5-1 to TRBJ1-2, with D uncertain. The V and J ends lost 3 bases and 3 bases respectively, with 18 bases between them. Looked up from germline, CDR1 is SGHRS and CDR2 is YFSETQ. CDR3 length: 16 amino acids. The CDR3: CASSSTGTLLDYGYTF. DNA of the CDR3: TGCGCCAGCAGCTCTACGGGAACCTTGCTAGACTATGGCTACACCTTC.

CDR3 amino acids: CASSTRIPGQGSYEQYF. As DNA, the CDR3 is TGTGCCAGTAGTACAAGAATTCCGGGACAGGGAAGCTACGAGCAGTACTTC. The J gene is TRBJ2-7, the V gene TRBV19, with 9 bases that match TRBD1. With 4 bases clipped from V and 3 bases from J, the junction kept 13 bases outside the gene matches. The CDR3 consists of 17 residues. Germline loops: CDR1 LNHDA, CDR2 SQIVND (reference sequence).

This sequence joins TRBV28 and TRBJ1-1; 7 bases align to TRBD1. J was trimmed by 7 bases and V by 3 bases; bases with no gene match: 8. Germline V lookup: CDR1 MDHEN, CDR2 SYDVKM. This CDR3 has 14 residues. This chain's CDR3 is CASSFRGTVYEAFF. The DNA for the CDR3 is TGTGCCAGCAGTTTCCGTGGGACAGTATATGAAGCTTTCTTT.

This CDR3 is CASRSVVNYGYTF. The CDR3 DNA is TGTGCCAGCAGATCCGTCGTAAACTATGGCTACACCTTC. V and J are TRBV6-5 and TRBJ1-2; D gene uncertain. Looked up from germline, CDR1 is MNHEY and CDR2 is SVGAGI. The CDR3 is 13 residues long. The V and J ends lost 6 bases and 2 bases respectively, with 10 bases between them.

The chain has TRBV7-6 and TRBJ2-7; D might be TRBD1 (5 bases). The CDR3 runs 13 residues. The germline gives CDR1 SGHVS, CDR2 FNYEAQ. V lost 2 bases and J 3 bases, leaving 8 bases between the germline ends. CDR3 amino acids: CASSLSQGYEQYF. The CDR3 nucleotides are TGTGCCAGCAGCTTATCTCAGGGCTACGAGCAGTACTTC. The whole variable domain, filled in from reference TRBV7-6 and TRBJ2-7, reads GAGVSQSPRYKVTKRGQDVALRCDPISGHVSLYWYRQALGQGPEFLTYFNYEAQQDKSGLPNDRFSAERPEGSISTLTIQRTEQRDSAMYRCASSLSQGYEQYFGPGTRLTVT.

CDR3 nucleotide sequence: TGTGCCAGCAGCCAAGATCCGGGTCCGCGGGAGACCCAGTACTTC. Translating it yields CASSQDPGPRETQYF. This chain links TRBV3-1 (or the pseudogene TRBV3-2) with TRBJ2-5; D gene uncertain. The CDR3 is made up of 15 amino acids. Trimming left V 0 bases short and J 5 bases short, with 13 bases between. Germline CDR1 is LGHDT and CDR2 is YNNKEL (reference sequence).

The chain is built from TRBV18 and TRBJ1-2, with no clear D. V shed 4 bases and J shed 10 bases, with 10 bases lying between them. This CDR3 comprises 11 residues. Germline lookup yields CDR1 KGHSH and CDR2 LQKENI. The CDR3, as DNA: TGTGCCAGCTCACAACTATACGACTACACCTTC. Translating it yields CASSQLYDYTF.

The chain employs TRBV4-1 and TRBJ1-1, with 8 bases identical to TRBD1. Germline V gene lookup returns CDR1 MGHRA and CDR2 YSYEKL. After removal of 8 bases from V and 7 bases from J, the junction contained 6 bases not matched to a gene. CDR3 size: 12 residues. DNA of the CDR3: TGCGCCAGCGCGAAGGGACAGGATGAAGCTTTCTTT. Amino acids: CASAKGQDEAFF.

This clone has just one count. This chain joins TRBV24-1 and TRBJ2-1; the D is unclear. The V and J ends lost 3 bases and 11 bases respectively, with 10 bases between them. The CDR3 length is 12 residues. CDR1 and CDR2 from the germline V gene are KGHDR and SFDVKD. CDR3 region: CATSDRSGKQFF. CDR3 nucleotides: TGTGCCACCAGTGATCGGTCGGGTAAGCAGTTCTTC.

Only a few counts were recorded for this clone. The rearrangement uses TRBV5-6 and TRBJ1-2; the D gene is possibly TRBD1 (5 bases). Per the germline V gene, CDR1 is SGHDT and CDR2 is YYEEEE. The CDR3 is 17 amino acids. V was pared by 4 bases and J by 1 base, with 20 bases between. As DNA, the CDR3 is TGTGCCAGCAGCCCCGGGAGTCAAGGGGCTCTTAACTATGGCTACACCTTC. The encoded protein is CASSPGSQGALNYGYTF.

The genes are TRBV11-3 and TRBJ2-1, with TRBD2 matching over 10 bases. J lost 6 bases, V lost 4 bases, and 9 bases had no gene match. The CDR3 runs 16 residues. The V gene's germline CDR1 is SGHNT and CDR2 YENEEA. CDR3: CASSSPHSGRANEQFF. The CDR3 nucleotides are TGTGCCAGCAGCTCCCCCCACAGCGGGAGGGCCAATGAGCAGTTCTTC.

The V and J genes are TRBV4-1 and TRBJ1-1; D may be TRBD1 (6 bases). The CDR3 spans 14 residues. The germline V gene has CDR1 MGHRA and CDR2 YSYEKL. V was shortened by 2 bases and J by 5 bases, with 12 bases between the two germline ends. The chain's CDR3 is CASSQPTGLTEAFF. The CDR3 DNA is TGCGCCAGCAGCCAACCTACAGGGTTGACTGAAGCTTTCTTT.

The chain links TRBV12-5 to TRBJ1-3; D is uncertain. CDR3 length: 12 residues. V was pared by 6 bases and J by 3 bases, with 6 bases between. CDR1 and CDR2 (germline): LGHNT, FRNRAP. The CDR3 sequence is CASGSNGNTIYF. The CDR3 nucleotides read TGTGCTAGTGGGTCAAATGGAAACACCATATATTTT.

The CDR3 nucleotides read TGTGCCAGCAGTCTCACAGAGTACGAGCAGTACTTC. Encoded protein: CASSLTEYEQYF. The J gene is TRBJ2-7, the V gene TRBV12-3 or TRBV12-4, with D unresolved. The CDR3 is 12 amino acids. The V gene lost 5 bases and the J gene lost 4 bases, with 9 bases spanning the gap.

This chain uses TRBV19 with TRBJ2-1; TRBD2 matches 14 bases. This CDR3 contains 19 residues. The V gene end was trimmed by 5 bases and the J gene end by 3 bases; junction bases not matched to a gene: 12. Germline CDR1 and CDR2: LNHDA and SQIVND (reference sequence). The CDR3: CASSVSGTSGRRNYNEQFF. CDR3 coding DNA: TGTGCCAGTAGTGTCTCTGGGACTAGCGGGAGAAGGAACTACAATGAGCAGTTCTTC. The full variable domain, in which reference TRBV19 and TRBJ2-1 provide the parts outside the CDR3, is DGGITQSPKYLFRKEGQNVTLSCEQNLNHDAMYWYRQDPGQGLRLIYYSQIVNDFQKGDIAEGYSVSREKKESFPLTVTSAQKNPTAFYLCASSVSGTSGRRNYNEQFFGPGTRLTVL.

As to this clone: Within the sample, other DNA sequences also encode this same CDR3. The chain joins TRBV5-1 to TRBJ2-3; D call uncertain. CDR3 length: 13 residues. Trimming stripped 0 bases from V and 4 bases from J, with 6 bases between. The germline V gene encodes CDR1 SGHRS and CDR2 YFSETQ. The CDR3 region has the DNA TGCGCCAGCAGCTTGGATCGAGCAGATACGCAGTATTTT. This translates into CASSLDRADTQYF.

The chain uses TRBV24-1 and TRBJ1-5; 9 bases match TRBD1. J was trimmed by 6 bases and V by 4 bases; bases with no gene match: 3. This CDR3 spans 14 amino acids. Germline loops: CDR1 KGHDR, CDR2 SFDVKD. The CDR3 DNA reads as TGTGCCACCAGTGAAGACAGGGGGATTCAGCCCCAGCATTTT. This gives the protein CATSEDRGIQPQHF.

V gene TRBV27 combines with J gene TRBJ1-6; no firm D call. The CDR3 sequence is 13 residues long. The ends were cut back, 4 bases at V and 6 bases at J, with 7 bases in the middle. Germline CDR1 is MNHEY and CDR2 is SMNVEV (reference sequence). In DNA, the CDR3 is TGTGCCAGCAGTTGGAGCAGTAATTCACCCCTCCACTTT. Encoded protein: CASSWSSNSPLHF.